The following is a T cell receptor (beta chain) sequence with its context. Its antigen remains unidentified. This sample was taken from a study of immune evolution from preneoplasia to lung adenocarcinoma. Study-level background: HLA loss of heterozygosity: around 6.5% AIS, about 15% MIA, about 31% ADC, none AAH.

Repertoires were generated with immunoSEQ multiplex PCR, while TCRdb's copy carries only in-frame clones and drops some. The table lists 39,000 or so clones, roughly 80% of them singletons, with about 4.7% in the top ten. CDR1 and CDR2 from the germline V gene are SQVTM and ANQGSEA. J gave up 3 bases and V 7 bases, and 8 bases lay outside the gene matches. The CDR3 totals 15 residues. Overall study findings and caveats: Later-stage lesions appeared to have more T cells, more diversity, less clonality.

This receptor was identified in a person aged 60 to 70 with lung adenocarcinoma. What was sequenced was FFPE invasive lung adenocarcinoma tissue. The chain joins TRBV29-1 to TRBJ2-3, with TRBD2 identical over 12 bases. CDR3 protein: CSGMIGTSGTDTQYF. CDR3 DNA sequence: TGCAGCGGAATGATCGGGACTAGCGGGACAGATACGCAGTATTTT.